This entry lists 4 T cell receptor beta chains sequenced from one sample in a study of blood T cell repertoires in COVID-19. TCRdb's copy holds only in-frame clones and misses some; the assay was immunoSEQ multiplex PCR. The data show about 110,000 clones, approximately 85% seen once. The source material was peripheral blood. Every receptor here comes from a human donor in a cohort sampled during active COVID-19.

This chain connects TRBV28 to TRBJ1-3; a weak D match, TRBD1 (5 bases). Germline V gene lookup returns CDR1 MDHEN and CDR2 SYDVKM. Between the trimmed V and J ends, which lost 6 bases and 4 bases, there was a span of 16 bases. This CDR3 is built from 15 residues. CDR3 loop: CASRYGGSRGNTIYF. In DNA, the CDR3 is TGTGCCAGCAGGTACGGGGGTTCGCGAGGAAACACCATATATTTT.

The chain combines TRBV19 with TRBJ2-1; 11 bases map to TRBD2. V shed 0 bases, J shed 5 bases, and the junction held 6 bases outside the gene matches. The CDR3 contains 17 residues. The germline V gene has CDR1 LNHDA and CDR2 SQIVND (reference sequence). The CDR3 region has the DNA TGTGCCAGTAGTATAGATGGGGGACTAGCGGCTGACAATGAGCAGTTCTTC. Its translation: CASSIDGGLAADNEQFF. Together with reference TRBV19 and TRBJ2-1, the CDR3 gives the full variable domain: DGGITQSPKYLFRKEGQNVTLSCEQNLNHDAMYWYRQDPGQGLRLIYYSQIVNDFQKGDIAEGYSVSREKKESFPLTVTSAQKNPTAFYLCASSIDGGLAADNEQFFGPGTRLTVL.

J is TRBJ2-2 and V is TRBV6-6; D unclear. V was clipped by 5 bases and J by 1 base, with 5 bases between them. This CDR3 has 13 residues. Germline V CDR1 and CDR2: MNHNY, SVGAGI (reference sequence). The CDR3 protein is CASSRQNTGELFF. As DNA, the CDR3 is TGTGCCAGCAGTCGACAGAACACCGGGGAGCTGTTTTTT.

The CDR3 spells CATSRDRGANGELFF. The CDR3 DNA reads as TGTGCCACCAGCAGAGATCGGGGGGCGAACGGGGAGCTGTTTTTT. The gene calls are TRBV15 and TRBJ2-2; maybe TRBD2 (7 bases). V was clipped by 0 bases and J by 7 bases, with 12 bases between them. Germline CDR1 and CDR2: LNHNV and YYDKDF (reference sequence). There are 15 residues in the CDR3. Full variable domain (remainder filled in from reference TRBV15 and TRBJ2-2): DAMVIQNPRYQVTQFGKPVTLSCSQTLNHNVMYWYQQKSSQAPKLLFHYYDKDFNNEADTPDNFQSRRPNTSFCFLDIRSPGLGDTAMYLCATSRDRGANGELFFGEGSRLTVL.